This T cell receptor beta chain was profiled in a study of CD4 T cells in relation to SARS-CoV-2 and coronaviruses. In germline, CDR1 is SGHRS, CDR2 YFSETQ. The CDR3 has 17 residues. The ends lost 4 bases at V and 5 bases at J; junction bases unmatched: 10. Produced via immunoSEQ multiplex PCR; TCRdb's table is partial and in-frame only. The data hold 15,000 to 20,000 clones, with around three quarters observed a single time. Before the COVID-19 pandemic, during about 2011-2019, CD4+ T cells were taken from unexposed donors. After approximately ten days of culture, CD4+ T cells were isolated. Unexposed-donor CD4+ T cells were probed with SARS-CoV-2 S/N and four cold-coronavirus spikes, cells permitting. Study results and limitations: In approximately 70% of donors, memory CD4+ clonotypes crossrecognized SARS-CoV-2 and at least one common cold coronavirus spike.

As regards this clone: Its matching antigen is unknown.

The sample taken for sequencing was CD4+ T cells from PBMCs, cultured in vitro. The origin of this receptor is a human donor in good health. The chain recombines TRBV5-1 with TRBJ2-7; 15 bases are shared with TRBD2. CDR3 protein: CASSKGTSGRPPHEQYF. CDR3 bases: TGCGCCAGCAGCAAGGGGACTAGCGGGAGGCCCCCCCACGAGCAGTACTTC.